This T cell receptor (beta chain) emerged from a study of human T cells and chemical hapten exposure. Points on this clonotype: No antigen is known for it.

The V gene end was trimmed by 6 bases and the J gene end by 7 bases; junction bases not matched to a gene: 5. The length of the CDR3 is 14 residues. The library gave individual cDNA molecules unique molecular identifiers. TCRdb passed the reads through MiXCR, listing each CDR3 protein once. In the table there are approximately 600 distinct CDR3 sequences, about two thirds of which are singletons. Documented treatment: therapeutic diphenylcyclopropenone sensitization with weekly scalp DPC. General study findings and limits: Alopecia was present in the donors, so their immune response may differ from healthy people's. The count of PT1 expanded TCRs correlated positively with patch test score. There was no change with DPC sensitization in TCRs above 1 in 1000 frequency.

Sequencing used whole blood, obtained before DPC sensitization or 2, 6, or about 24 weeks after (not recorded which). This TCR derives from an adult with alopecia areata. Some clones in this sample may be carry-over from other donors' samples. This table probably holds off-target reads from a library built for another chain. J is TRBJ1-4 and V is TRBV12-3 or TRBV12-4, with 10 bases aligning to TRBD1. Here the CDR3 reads CASRKGQGFEKLFF. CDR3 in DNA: TGTGCCAGCAGGAAGGGACAGGGGTTTGAAAAACTGTTTTTT.